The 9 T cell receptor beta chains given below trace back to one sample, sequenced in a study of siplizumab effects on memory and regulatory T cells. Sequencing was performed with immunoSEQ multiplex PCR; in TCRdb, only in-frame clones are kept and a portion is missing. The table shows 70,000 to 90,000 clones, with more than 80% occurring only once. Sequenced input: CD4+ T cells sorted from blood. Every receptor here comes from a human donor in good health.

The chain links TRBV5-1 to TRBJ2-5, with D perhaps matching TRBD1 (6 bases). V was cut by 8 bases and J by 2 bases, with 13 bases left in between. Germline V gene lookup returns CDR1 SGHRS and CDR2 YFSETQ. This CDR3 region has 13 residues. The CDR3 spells CASGPGAQETQYF. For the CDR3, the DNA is TGCGCCAGTGGGCCAGGGGCACAAGAGACCCAGTACTTC. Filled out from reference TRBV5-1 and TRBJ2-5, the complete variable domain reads KAGVTQTPRYLIKTRGQQVTLSCSPISGHRSVSWYQQTPGQGLQFLFEYFSETQRNKGNFPGRFSGRQFSNSRSEMNVSTLELGDSALYLCASGPGAQETQYFGPGTRLLVL.

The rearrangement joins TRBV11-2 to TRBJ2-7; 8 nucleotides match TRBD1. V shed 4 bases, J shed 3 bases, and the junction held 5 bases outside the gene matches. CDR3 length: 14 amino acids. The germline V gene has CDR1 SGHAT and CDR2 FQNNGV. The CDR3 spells CASSSTGVGYEQYF. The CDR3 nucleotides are TGTGCCAGCAGCTCGACAGGGGTGGGCTACGAGCAGTACTTC.

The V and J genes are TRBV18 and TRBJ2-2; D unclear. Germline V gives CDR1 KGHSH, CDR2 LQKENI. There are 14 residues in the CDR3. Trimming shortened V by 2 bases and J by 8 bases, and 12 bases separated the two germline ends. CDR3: CASSPITEWGELFF. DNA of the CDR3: TGTGCCAGCTCACCAATAACGGAGTGGGGGGAGCTGTTTTTT.

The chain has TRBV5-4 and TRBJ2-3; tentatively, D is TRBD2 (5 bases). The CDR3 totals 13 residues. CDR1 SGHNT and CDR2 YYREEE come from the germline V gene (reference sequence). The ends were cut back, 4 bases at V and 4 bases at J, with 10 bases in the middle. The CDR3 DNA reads TGTGCCAGCAGCACGACGGACTCAGATACGCAGTATTTT. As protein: CASSTTDSDTQYF. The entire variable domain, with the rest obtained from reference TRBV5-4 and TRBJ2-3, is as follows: ETGVTQSPTHLIKTRGQQVTLRCSSQSGHNTVSWYQQALGQGPQFIFQYYREEENGRGNFPPRFSGLQFPNYSSELNVNALELDDSALYLCASSTTDSDTQYFGPGTRLTVL.

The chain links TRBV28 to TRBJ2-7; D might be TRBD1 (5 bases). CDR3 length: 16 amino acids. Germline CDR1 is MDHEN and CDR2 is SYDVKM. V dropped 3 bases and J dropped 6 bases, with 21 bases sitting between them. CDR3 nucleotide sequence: TGTGCCAGCAGTTTTACAGCAGGGCTGAAGGAAAGCGAGCAGTACTTC. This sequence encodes CASSFTAGLKESEQYF.

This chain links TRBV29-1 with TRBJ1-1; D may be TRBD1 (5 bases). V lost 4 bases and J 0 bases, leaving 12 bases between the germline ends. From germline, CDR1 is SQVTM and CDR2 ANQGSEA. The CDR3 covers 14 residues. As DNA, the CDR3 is TGCAGCGTTGGGATCGGAGGGGTGAACACTGAAGCTTTCTTT. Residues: CSVGIGGVNTEAFF.

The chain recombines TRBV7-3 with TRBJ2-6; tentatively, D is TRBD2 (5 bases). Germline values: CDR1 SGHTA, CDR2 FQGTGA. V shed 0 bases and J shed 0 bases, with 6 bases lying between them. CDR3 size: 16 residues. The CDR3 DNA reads TGTGCCAGCAGCTTAACGGGAGCCTCTGGGGCCAACGTCCTGACTTTC. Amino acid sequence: CASSLTGASGANVLTF.

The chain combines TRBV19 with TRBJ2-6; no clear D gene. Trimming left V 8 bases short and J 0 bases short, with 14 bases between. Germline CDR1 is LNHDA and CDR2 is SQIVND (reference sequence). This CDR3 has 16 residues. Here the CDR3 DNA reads TGTGCCAGTGGGTGGTCCGGCAGCTCTGGGGCCAACGTCCTGACTTTC. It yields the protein CASGWSGSSGANVLTF.

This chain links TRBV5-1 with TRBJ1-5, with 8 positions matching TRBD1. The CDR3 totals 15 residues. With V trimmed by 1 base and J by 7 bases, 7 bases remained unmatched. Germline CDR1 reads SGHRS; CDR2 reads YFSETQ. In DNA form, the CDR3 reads TGCGCCAGCAGCTTGAGCGGACAGGGAGGACAGCCCCAGCATTTT. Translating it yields CASSLSGQGGQPQHF.